One T cell receptor (beta chain) is described in this entry. The antigen it binds to is not known. Within one base of it there is no much larger clone, and no base qualities were kept. The goal of deep resolution MiSeq sequencing was a depth between 1 in 1 million and 1 in 200,000 T cells, and coverage averaged 10x per clonotype. TCR beta libraries were generated with the immunoSEQ hsTCRB Kit. The study's own analysis went as follows. The data were analyzed with ImmunoSEQ Analyzer and ImmunoSEQ Data Assistant, and V, D and J gene assignments followed IMGT definitions. Clonality was computed as one minus normalized Shannon entropy of productive rearrangement frequencies, ranging from 0 to 1. Only overrepresented clonotypes making up at least 0.05% of the repertoire of each patient were included in the public clonotype analysis. Roughly 12 age-matched healthy donor repertoires from immuneACCESS were used as controls for clonality. TCRdb stores this immuneACCESS table with in-frame sequences only. Part of the clones is absent; in the studies checked, under half of the shortfall reflects unresolved V genes, and no reason is known for the rest. The DNA was the basis for D and trimming; V, J and clone size are from that table. This sample lists around 310,000 clones; roughly 80% were detected once. The biggest ten clones account for over 5.5% of the sample.

The data derive from a study of cytotoxic CD8 clonotypes in ibrutinib-treated CLL (dated by TCRdb to the early 2020s). Broadly, across the study: In this cohort, approximately 14 patients were treatment-naive and fewer than 13 were relapsed/refractory, while roughly 17 had unmutated IGHV. On average, each sample had approximately 280,000 productive templates and 94,082 productive rearrangements. Response samples were obtained after a median of around eleven months of treatment, with a range of roughly 6 to 40 months. Partial responses were observed in 24 patients and complete responses in 2; after a median follow-up of 68 months, remission was maintained in approximately 14 patients and progression was observed in approximately 12. Of the approximately 90 people in the trial, around 24 had longitudinal samples available. Cryopreserved peripheral blood mononuclear cells were collected before treatment, at response, and at either disease progression or sustained remission.

For TCR beta library preparation, about 2 micrograms of genomic DNA were isolated from cryopreserved PBMCs. Longitudinal blood samples from CLL patients on ibrutinib monotherapy were analyzed using high-throughput TCR beta sequencing. The patients took part in an open-label, single-center phase 2 trial of ibrutinib monotherapy. Overall results and qualifications from the work: At baseline, clonality was higher than in age-matched healthy donors and showed a strong correlation with circulating CD8+ T-cell counts. Public clonotypes were rare and either shrank or stayed stable during treatment, and the rise in clonality at ibrutinib response reflected expansion of private clonotypes. At ibrutinib response clonality went up, during sustained remission it held steady, and at progression it dropped back toward baseline. Sustained-remission and progressing patients did not have matched sampling times, and lymph node repertoires were not examined.

Trimming removed 8 bases from V and 1 base from J, leaving 15 bases between the germline ends. The CDR3 runs 14 residues from the cysteine to the phenylalanine. CDR3 DNA only is kept here, 42 bases in frame from base 1. Looking up the germline V gene yields CDR1 MDHEN and CDR2 SYDVKM. The sequencing used PBMCs, collected before ibrutinib treatment. This receptor was obtained from a human donor with chronic lymphocytic leukemia. This chain joins TRBV28 to TRBJ2-7, and TRBD2 may be the D gene, going by 5 matching bases. The DNA sequence is TGTGCCAGCCTTGAGCCGGGATTTTCCTACGAGCAGTACTTC. Its protein reads: CASLEPGFSYEQYF.